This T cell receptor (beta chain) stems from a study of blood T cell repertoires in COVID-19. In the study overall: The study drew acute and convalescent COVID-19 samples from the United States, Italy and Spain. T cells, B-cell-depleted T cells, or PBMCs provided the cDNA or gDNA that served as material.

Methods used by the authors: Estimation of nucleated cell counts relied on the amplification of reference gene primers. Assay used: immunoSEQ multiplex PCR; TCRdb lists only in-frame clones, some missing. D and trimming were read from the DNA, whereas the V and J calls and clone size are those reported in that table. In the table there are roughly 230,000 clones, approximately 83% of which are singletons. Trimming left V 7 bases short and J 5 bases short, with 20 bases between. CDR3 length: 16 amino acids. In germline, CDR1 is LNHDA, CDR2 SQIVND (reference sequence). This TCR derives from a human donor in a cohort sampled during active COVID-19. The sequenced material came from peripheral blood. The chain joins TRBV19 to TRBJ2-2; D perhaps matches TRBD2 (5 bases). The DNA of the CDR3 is TGTGCCAGTACTCCCACTAGTTGGAGAAGTACCGGGGAGCTGTTTTTT. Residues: CASTPTSWRSTGELFF. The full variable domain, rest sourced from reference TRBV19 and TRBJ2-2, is DGGITQSPKYLFRKEGQNVTLSCEQNLNHDAMYWYRQDPGQGLRLIYYSQIVNDFQKGDIAEGYSVSREKKESFPLTVTSAQKNPTAFYLCASTPTSWRSTGELFFGEGSRLTVL.